The clone carrying this TCR beta chain has ten or more counts. The antigen is not known. Together with thyroid ultrasound, orbital computed tomography, serum thyroxine and TRAb, clinical symptoms were used for diagnoses. Using RNA transcripts as the source, TCR beta CDR3 regions were amplified. In the first-round RT-PCR of the TCR CDR3, the HTBI primer set was used. Each CDR3 protein gets one entry after TCRdb re-called the multiplex PCR reads with MiXCR. The repertoire holds 350,000 to 450,000 distinct CDR3 sequences, around 15% seen once, with around 30% in the top ten. The data were taken from a study of T cells in Graves' hyperthyroidism and ophthalmopathy. Whole-study findings and limits: Ophthalmopathy prediction by the model preceded onset by a median 6.5 months.

Specimen: blood. The sequence derives from a man aged 45 to 65 with Graves' ophthalmopathy.

This CDR3 is CASRPGTSGAYNEQFF. CDR3 in DNA: TGTGCCAGCAGACCTGGGACTAGCGGCGCCTACAATGAGCAGTTCTTC. V gene TRBV3-1 combines with J gene TRBJ2-1; TRBD2 matches 11 bases. CDR1 is LGHDT, CDR2 YNNKEL, per germline (reference sequence). The CDR3 is made up of 16 amino acids. The V gene end was trimmed by 6 bases and the J gene end by 2 bases; junction bases not matched to a gene: 6.